The clone carrying this TCR beta chain was seen a few times. The antigen is not known. The sample comes from a study of blood T cells in healthy people across ages. Study-wide points: Diversity figures based on one million T cells were deemed too low.

A second PCR, run for about 6 to 11 cycles, used a sample-barcoded 5' primer plus a J-beta primer mix. TCRdb passed the 5' RACE reads through MiXCR, listing each CDR3 protein once. The top ten hold roughly 31% of the sample, which has about 680,000 distinct CDR3 sequences, approximately 49% seen once. Germline trimming cut 0 bases from V and 3 bases from J; bases unmatched to any gene: 12. Germline V gene sequence: CDR1 SGDLS, CDR2 YYNGEE. The CDR3 has 17 amino acids. The source of this sequence is a woman aged 55 to 70 in good health. Input material: blood. The chain joins TRBV9 to TRBJ2-7; 7 bases align to TRBD1. The CDR3 loop is CASSVGIGDSANYEQYF. The CDR3 DNA reads as TGTGCCAGCAGCGTAGGGATCGGGGACAGTGCGAACTACGAGCAGTACTTC.